Described below is a single T cell receptor beta chain sequence and its context. Antigen: not known. Expressed TCRB transcripts were sequenced, since all the RNA that had been isolated was reverse transcribed. This table comes from immunoSEQ multiplex PCR, and its TCRdb copy is limited to in-frame clones, with some not included. The sample lists over 55,000 clones; 40% to 60% were seen once. This CDR3 is built from 13 residues. Germline V gives CDR1 MNHNY, CDR2 SVGAGI (reference sequence). The ends were cut back, 6 bases at V and 0 bases at J, with 9 bases in the middle. This sample is part of a study of beta chain features in type 1 diabetes. General observations from the study: TCRB CDR3s from Type 1 diabetes patients were moderately but significantly shorter in all four CD4+ subsets.

Source material: Tregs from blood. The V gene is TRBV6-6, the J gene TRBJ2-7; no firm D call. The sequence was obtained from a woman aged 40 to 50 with type 1 diabetes. CDR3 bases: TGTGCCAGCAGGCTTCCGAGCTCCTACGAGCAGTACTTC. It codes for CASRLPSSYEQYF.